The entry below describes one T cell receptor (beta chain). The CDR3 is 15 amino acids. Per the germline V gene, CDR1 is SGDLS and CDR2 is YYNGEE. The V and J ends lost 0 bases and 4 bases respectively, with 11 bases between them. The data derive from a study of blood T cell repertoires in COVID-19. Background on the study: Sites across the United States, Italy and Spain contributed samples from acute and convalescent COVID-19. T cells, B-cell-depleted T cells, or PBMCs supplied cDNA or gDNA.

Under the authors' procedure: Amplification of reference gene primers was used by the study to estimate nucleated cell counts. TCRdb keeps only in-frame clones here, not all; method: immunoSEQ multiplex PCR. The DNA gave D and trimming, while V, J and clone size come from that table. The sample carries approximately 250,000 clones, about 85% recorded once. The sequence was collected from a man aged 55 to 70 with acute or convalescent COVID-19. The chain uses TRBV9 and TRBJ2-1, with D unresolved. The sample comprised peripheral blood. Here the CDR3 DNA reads TGTGCCAGCAGCGTAGGGCCAGGAAGGTACAATGAGCAGTTCTTC. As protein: CASSVGPGRYNEQFF.